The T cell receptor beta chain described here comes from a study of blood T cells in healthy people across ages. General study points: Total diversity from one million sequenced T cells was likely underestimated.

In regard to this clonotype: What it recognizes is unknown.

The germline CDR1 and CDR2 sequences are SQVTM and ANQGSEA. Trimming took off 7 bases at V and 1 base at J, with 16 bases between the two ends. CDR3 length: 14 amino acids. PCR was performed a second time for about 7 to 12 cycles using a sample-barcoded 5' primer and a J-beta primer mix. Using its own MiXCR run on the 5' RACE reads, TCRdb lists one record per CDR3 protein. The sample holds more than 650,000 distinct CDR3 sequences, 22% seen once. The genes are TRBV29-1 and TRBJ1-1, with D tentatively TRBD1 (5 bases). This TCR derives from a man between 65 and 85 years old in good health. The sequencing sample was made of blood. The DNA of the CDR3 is TGCAGCGCGACACCCCCCGGGGCGAACACTGAAGCTTTCTTT. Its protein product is CSATPPGANTEAFF.